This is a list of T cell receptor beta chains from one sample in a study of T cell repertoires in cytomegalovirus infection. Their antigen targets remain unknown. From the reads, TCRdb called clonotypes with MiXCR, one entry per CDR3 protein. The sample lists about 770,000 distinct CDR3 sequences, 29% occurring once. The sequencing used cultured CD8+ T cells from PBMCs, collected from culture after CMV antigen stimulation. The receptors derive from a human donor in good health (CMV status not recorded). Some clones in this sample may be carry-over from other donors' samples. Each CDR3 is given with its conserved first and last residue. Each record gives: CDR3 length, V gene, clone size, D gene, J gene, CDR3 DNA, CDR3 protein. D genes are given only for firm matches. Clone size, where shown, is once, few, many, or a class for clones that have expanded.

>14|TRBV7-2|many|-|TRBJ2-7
TGTGCCAGCAGCTTAGCGACCTTTTCCTACGAGCAGTACTTC
CASSLATFSYEQYF
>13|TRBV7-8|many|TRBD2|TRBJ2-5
TGTGCCAGCAGCTCGGGACTACTTTGGGCCCAGTACTTC
CASSSGLLWAQYF
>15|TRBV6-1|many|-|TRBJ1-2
TGTGCCAGCACCTCATCCCGAGACAGCCTACTTGGCTACACCTTC
CASTSSRDSLLGYTF
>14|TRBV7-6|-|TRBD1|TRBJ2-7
TGTGCCAGCAGCTTAGTGGACAGGGTCCACGAGCAGTACTTC
CASSLVDRVHEQYF
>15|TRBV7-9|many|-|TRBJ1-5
TGTGCCAGCAGCTCCGAGAGTGAATCCAATCAGCCCCAGCATTTT
CASSSESESNQPQHF
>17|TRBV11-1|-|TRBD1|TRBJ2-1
TGTGCCAGCAGCTTATCGGGACAGGGACTCCTTTACAATGAGCAGTTCTTC
CASSLSGQGLLYNEQFF
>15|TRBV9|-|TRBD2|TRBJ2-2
TGTGCCAGCAGCGTGGGGACTAGTAACACCGGGGAGCTGTTTTTT
CASSVGTSNTGELFF
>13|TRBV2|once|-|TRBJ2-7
TGTGCCAGCAGTGAGGACGACCCCTACGAGCAGTACTTC
CASSEDDPYEQYF
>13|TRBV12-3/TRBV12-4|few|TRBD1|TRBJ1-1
TGTGCCAGCAGTAAGGGGGCTTGGACTGAAGCTTTCTTT
CASSKGAWTEAFF
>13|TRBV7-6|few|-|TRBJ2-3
TGTGCCAGCAGCTTAGTTAGACGAGATACGCAGTATTTT
CASSLVRRDTQYF
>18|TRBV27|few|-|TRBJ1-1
TGTGCCAGCAGTTTACACAGTTTAGTTCAACCCTTGAACACTGAAGCTTTCTTT
CASSLHSLVQPLNTEAFF
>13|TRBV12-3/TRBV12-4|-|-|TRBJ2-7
TGTGCCAGCAGTTTAGCGCTACAGGGCCAGCAGTACTTC
CASSLALQGQQYF
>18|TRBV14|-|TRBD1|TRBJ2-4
TGTGCCAGCAGCCCCCCCCCGGGACAGGGATTAGCCAAAAACATTCAGTACTTC
CASSPPPGQGLAKNIQYF
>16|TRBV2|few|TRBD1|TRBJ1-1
TGTGCCAGCAGGTCTGGGACAGGGGGCATGAACACTGAAGCTTTCTTT
CASRSGTGGMNTEAFF